Listed here is a single T cell receptor beta chain. This clonotype was detected a few times. Its binding antigen is unknown. There are no base qualities to consult, and no much larger clone falls within one base. For CDR1 and CDR2, the germline V gene lists SGHTA and FQGNSA. The CDR3 covers 14 residues, taking in both the cysteine and the phenylalanine. Only CDR3 DNA is held: 42 bases, read in frame from base 1. The trim is 0 bases for V and 3 bases for J, with a gap of 5 bases between the germline ends. The donors were roughly 39 Caucasian individuals from Russia, aged about 6 to 100 years, who were systemically healthy. Approximately 10 milliliters of peripheral blood were collected from each donor into EDTA-treated Vacutainer tubes. PBMCs were isolated by Ficoll-Paque density-gradient centrifugation, with at least 6.5 million obtained per sample. Total RNA was extracted from PBMCs with Trizol reagent, with at least 5.5 micrograms obtained per sample. The percentages of naive CD45RAhigh/CD27high T cells were determined by flow cytometry on a PBMC aliquot from every donor.

Library prep was done by 5' RACE. TCRdb lists the instrument as Illumina HiSeq 2500. A second about 7 to 11 cycle PCR used a sample-barcoded 5' primer and a J-beta primer mix. A unique molecular identifier was introduced onto each TCR beta cDNA molecule by a template-switch 5' adaptor carrying 12 random nucleotides. Each sample yielded at least 3 million CDR3-containing paired-end reads. The Mint cDNA synthesis kit, primed by a TRBC-specific oligonucleotide, was used to synthesize first-strand cDNA from all RNA. Following uracil-DNA glycosylase treatment, all cDNA underwent a first 18-cycle PCR with the universal primers M1SS and BC2_uni_R. The study's own analysis went as follows. For normalization, 1 million high-quality reads, each with a distinct molecular identifier, were randomly selected from each sample. Reads sharing molecular identifiers were discarded rather than binned into consensus sequences. MiTCR, set to a Q25 quality threshold and the strictest error-elimination algorithm, was used for CDR3 identification, clonotype clustering and error correction. A nonparametric unseen species model with Euler transformation was used to estimate lower-bound total TCR beta diversity. The raw public data were reprocessed by TCRdb itself: fastp quality trimming at Q25, MiXCR clonotype calling, in-frame beta chains only. Every CDR3 protein is listed once, alongside the most common genes and DNA of its rows. The V and J calls were determined by TCRdb, not by the authors. The sample table contains around 940,000 distinct CDR3 sequences; only one count was recorded for 51% of them. Jointly, the top ten make up 20% to 25% of the sample.

These data originate in a study of blood T cells in healthy people across ages (dated by TCRdb to between 2014 and 2017). For the study in its entirety: In model experiments, template switching captured about one uniquely barcoded TCR beta cDNA molecule for every two T cells. Age-related changes in TCR beta repertoire diversity were measured in the study by deep sequencing normalized with unique cDNA molecular identifiers. The donors were split into four age groups: young (average 16 years), middle-aged (39), aged (roughly 60) and long-lived (82). To avoid experimental bias, donors of different ages were spread randomly across the sequencing lanes. The study analyzed two additional independent replicas of 1 million unique cDNA reads from the same blood draw for two donors, one aged 18 to 30 and one aged 80 or older.

Findings and caveats that apply to the study as a whole: Estimates of total diversity based on one million sequenced T cells were considered lower bounds and underestimates. Compared with the aged group, the long-lived group had more naive CD4+ T cells, fewer expanded clones and increased TCR diversity, a pattern suggesting age selection. Bulk unsorted PBMC profiling prevented conclusive comparison of naive and antigen-experienced compartments. The percentage of naive T cells measured by flow cytometry correlated strongly with observed TCR beta diversity. As age increased, observed TCR beta diversity per million T cells dropped in a roughly linear way, and a significant reduction was already evident by age 40. The CMV infection status of donors was not known, potentially confounding age-related changes in expanded clonotypes.

The sequenced sample consisted of blood. The sequence was collected from a woman aged 55 to 70 in good health. Here the chain combines TRBV7-2 and TRBJ2-2; the D gene is perhaps TRBD1 or TRBD2, each of them matching over 5 bases. The CDR3 protein is CASSLAGHTGELFF. In nucleotides, the sequence is TGTGCCAGCAGCTTAGCGGGACACACCGGGGAGCTGTTTTTT.